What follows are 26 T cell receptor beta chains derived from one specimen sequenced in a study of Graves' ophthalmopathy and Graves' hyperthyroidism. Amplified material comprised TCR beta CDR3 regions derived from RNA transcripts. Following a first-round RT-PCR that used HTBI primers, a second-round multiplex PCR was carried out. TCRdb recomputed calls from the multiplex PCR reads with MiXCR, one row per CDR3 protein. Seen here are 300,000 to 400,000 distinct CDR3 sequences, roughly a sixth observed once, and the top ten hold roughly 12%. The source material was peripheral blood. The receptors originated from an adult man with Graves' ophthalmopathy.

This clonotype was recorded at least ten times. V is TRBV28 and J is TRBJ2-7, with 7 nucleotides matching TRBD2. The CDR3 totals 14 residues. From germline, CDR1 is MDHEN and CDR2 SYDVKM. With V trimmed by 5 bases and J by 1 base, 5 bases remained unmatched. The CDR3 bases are TGTGCCAGCAGTCGGGGGGTTCCTTCCTACGAGCAGTACTTC. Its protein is CASSRGVPSYEQYF.

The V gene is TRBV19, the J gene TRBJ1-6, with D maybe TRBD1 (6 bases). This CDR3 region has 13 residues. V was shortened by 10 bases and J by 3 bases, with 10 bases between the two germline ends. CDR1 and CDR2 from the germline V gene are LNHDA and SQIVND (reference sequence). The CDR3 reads CATRDIYNSPLHF. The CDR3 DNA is TGTGCCACCCGGGACATCTATAATTCACCCCTCCACTTT.

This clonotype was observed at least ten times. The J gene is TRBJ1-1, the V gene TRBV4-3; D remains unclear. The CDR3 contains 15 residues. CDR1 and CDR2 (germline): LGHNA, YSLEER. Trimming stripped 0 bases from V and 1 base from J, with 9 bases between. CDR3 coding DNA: TGCGCCAGCAGCCAAGAGTACTCAACGAACACTGAAGCTTTCTTT. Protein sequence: CASSQEYSTNTEAFF.

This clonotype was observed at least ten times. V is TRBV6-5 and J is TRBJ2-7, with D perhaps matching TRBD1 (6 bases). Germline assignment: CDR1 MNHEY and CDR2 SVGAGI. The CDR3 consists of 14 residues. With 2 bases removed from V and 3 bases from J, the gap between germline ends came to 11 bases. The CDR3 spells CASSYGDKVYEQYF. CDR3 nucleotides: TGTGCCAGCAGTTACGGGGACAAGGTCTACGAGCAGTACTTC.

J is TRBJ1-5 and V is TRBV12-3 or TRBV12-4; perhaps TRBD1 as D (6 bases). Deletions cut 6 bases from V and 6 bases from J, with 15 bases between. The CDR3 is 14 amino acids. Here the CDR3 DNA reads TGTGCCAGCAGCACCTCAGGGGCAGGTCAGCCCCAGCATTTT. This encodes CASSTSGAGQPQHF.

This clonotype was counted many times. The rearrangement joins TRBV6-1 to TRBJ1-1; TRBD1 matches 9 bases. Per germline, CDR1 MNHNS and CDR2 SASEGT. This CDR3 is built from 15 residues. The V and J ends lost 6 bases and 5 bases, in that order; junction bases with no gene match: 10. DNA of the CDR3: TGTGCCAGCAGCGAGCGGACAGGGGCTTGGACTGAAGCTTTCTTT. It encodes CASSERTGAWTEAFF.

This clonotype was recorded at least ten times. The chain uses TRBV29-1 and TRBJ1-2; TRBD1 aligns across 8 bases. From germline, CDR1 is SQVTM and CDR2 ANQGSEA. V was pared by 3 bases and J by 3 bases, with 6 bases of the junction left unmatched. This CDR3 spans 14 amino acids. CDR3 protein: CSVDPVQGDYGYTF. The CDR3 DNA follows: TGCAGCGTTGACCCGGTACAGGGGGACTATGGCTACACCTTC. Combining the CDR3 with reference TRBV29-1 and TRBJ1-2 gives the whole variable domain SAVISQKPSRDICQRGTSLTIQCQVDSQVTMMFWYRQQPGQSLTLIATANQGSEATYESGFVIDKFPISRPNLTFSTLTVSNMSPEDSSIYLCSVDPVQGDYGYTFGSGTRLTVV.

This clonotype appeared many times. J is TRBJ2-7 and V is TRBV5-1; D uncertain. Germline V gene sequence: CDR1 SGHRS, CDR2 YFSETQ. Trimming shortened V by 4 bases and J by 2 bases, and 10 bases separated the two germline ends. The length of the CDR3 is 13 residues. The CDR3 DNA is TGCGCCAGCAGCCAACCCACCGCCTACGAGCAGTACTTC. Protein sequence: CASSQPTAYEQYF.

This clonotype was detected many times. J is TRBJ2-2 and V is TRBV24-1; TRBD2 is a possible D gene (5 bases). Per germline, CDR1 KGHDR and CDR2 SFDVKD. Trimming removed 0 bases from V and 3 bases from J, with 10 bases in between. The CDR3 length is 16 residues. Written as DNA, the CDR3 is TGTGCCACCAGTGATTTGAGAGGGCCAGACACCGGGGAGCTGTTTTTT. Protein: CATSDLRGPDTGELFF.

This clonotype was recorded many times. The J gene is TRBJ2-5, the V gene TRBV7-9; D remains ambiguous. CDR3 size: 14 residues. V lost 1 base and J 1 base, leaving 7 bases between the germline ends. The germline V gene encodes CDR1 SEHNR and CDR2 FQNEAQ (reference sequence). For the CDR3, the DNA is TGTGCCAGCAGCTTAGGGCAGCCCCAAGAGACCCAGTACTTC. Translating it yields CASSLGQPQETQYF.

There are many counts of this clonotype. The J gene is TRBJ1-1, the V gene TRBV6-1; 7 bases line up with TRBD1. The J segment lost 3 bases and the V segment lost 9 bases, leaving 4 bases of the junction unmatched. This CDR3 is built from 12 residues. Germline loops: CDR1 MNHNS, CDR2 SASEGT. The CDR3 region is CASIDRDTEAFF. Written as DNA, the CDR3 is TGTGCCAGTATTGACAGGGACACTGAAGCTTTCTTT.

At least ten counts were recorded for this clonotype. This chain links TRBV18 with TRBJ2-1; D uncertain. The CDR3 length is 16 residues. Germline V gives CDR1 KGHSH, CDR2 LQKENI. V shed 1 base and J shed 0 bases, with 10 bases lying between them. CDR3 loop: CASSPLTVSSYNEQFF. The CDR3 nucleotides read TGTGCCAGCTCACCACTTACAGTGAGCTCCTACAATGAGCAGTTCTTC.

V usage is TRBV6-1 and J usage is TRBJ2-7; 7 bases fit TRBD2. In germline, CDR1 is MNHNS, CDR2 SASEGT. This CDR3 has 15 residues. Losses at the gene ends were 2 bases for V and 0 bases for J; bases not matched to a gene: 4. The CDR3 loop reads CASSETGGYSYEQYF. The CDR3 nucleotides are TGTGCCAGCAGTGAAACGGGGGGATACTCCTACGAGCAGTACTTC.

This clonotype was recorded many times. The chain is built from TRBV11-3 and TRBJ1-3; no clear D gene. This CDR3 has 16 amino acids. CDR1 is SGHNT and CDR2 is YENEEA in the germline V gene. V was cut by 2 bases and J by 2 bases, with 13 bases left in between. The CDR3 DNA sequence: TGTGCCAGCAGCTTATCCCCCCAGGCCGCTGGAAACACCATATATTTT. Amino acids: CASSLSPQAAGNTIYF. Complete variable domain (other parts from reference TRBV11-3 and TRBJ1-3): EAGVVQSPRYKIIEKKQPVAFWCNPISGHNTLYWYLQNLGQGPELLIRYENEEAVDDSQLPKDRFSAERLKGVDSTLKIQPAELGDSAVYLCASSLSPQAAGNTIYFGEGSWLTVV.

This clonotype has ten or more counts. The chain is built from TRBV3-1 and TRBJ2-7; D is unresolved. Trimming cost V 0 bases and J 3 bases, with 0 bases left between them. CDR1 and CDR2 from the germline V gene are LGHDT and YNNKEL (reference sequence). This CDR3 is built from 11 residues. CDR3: CASSQDYEQYF. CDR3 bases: TGTGCCAGCAGCCAAGACTACGAGCAGTACTTC.

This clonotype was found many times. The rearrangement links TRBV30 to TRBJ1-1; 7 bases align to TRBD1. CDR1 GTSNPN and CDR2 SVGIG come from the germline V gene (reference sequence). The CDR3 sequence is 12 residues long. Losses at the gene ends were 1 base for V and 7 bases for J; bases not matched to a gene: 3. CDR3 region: CAWSEGQIEAFF. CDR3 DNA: TGTGCCTGGAGTGAGGGACAGATTGAAGCTTTCTTT.

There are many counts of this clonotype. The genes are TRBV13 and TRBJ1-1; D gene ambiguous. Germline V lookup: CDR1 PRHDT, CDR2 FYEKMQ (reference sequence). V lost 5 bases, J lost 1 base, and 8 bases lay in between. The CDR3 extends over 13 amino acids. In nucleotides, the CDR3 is TGTGCCAGCAGCGCTCACAGGAACACTGAAGCTTTCTTT. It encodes CASSAHRNTEAFF.

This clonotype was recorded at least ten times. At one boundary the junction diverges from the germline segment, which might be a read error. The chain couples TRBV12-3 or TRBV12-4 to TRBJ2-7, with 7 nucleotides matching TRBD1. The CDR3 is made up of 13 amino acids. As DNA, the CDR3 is TGTGCCAGCAGTACCGGGACAGCCTACGAGCTGTACTTC. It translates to CASSTGTAYELYF.

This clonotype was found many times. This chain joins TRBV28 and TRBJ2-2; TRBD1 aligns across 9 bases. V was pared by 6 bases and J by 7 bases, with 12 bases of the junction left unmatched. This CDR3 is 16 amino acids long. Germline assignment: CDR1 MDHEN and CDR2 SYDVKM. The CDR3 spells CASSQTGGPTVGELFF. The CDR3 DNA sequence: TGTGCCAGCAGCCAGACAGGGGGACCTACCGTCGGGGAGCTGTTTTTT.

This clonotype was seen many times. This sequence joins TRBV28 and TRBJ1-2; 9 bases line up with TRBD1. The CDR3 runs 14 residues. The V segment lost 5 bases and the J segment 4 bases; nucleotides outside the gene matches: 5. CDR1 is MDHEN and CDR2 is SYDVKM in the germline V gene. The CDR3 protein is CASSPGQGTYGYTF. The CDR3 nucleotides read TGTGCCAGCAGTCCGGGACAGGGAACCTATGGCTACACCTTC.

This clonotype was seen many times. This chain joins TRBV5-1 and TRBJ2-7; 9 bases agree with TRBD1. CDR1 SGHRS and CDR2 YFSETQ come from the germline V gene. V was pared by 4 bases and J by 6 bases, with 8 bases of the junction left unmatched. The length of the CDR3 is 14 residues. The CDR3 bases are TGCGCCAGCAGCGCCGGACAGGGGTCGGCCGAGCAGTACTTC. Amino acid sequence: CASSAGQGSAEQYF. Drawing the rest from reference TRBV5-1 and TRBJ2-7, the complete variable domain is KAGVTQTPRYLIKTRGQQVTLSCSPISGHRSVSWYQQTPGQGLQFLFEYFSETQRNKGNFPGRFSGRQFSNSRSEMNVSTLELGDSALYLCASSAGQGSAEQYFGPGTRLTVT.

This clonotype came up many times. CDR3 bases: TGTGCCAGCAGCCAAGGTGGGAGCGGCTACGAGCAGTACTTC. This codes for CASSQGGSGYEQYF. The genes are TRBV3-1 and TRBJ2-7; TRBD2 might be the D (5 bases). The CDR3 is 14 amino acids. Trimming stripped 1 base from V and 3 bases from J, with 10 bases between. The V gene's germline CDR1 is LGHDT and CDR2 YNNKEL (reference sequence).

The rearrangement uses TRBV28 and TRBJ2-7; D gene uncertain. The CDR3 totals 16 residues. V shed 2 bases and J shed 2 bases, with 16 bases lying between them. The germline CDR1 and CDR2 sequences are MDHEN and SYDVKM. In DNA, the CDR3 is TGTGCCAGCAGTTTAGGAGTTGAGGTTCTTGCCTACGAGCAGTACTTC. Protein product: CASSLGVEVLAYEQYF.

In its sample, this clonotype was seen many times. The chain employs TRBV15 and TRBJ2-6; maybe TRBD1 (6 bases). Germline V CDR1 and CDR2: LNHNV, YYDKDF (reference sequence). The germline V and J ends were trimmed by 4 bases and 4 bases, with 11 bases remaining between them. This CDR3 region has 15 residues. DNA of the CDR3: TGTGCCACCAGCATCCCAGGGGTCGGGGCCAACGTCCTGACTTTC. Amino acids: CATSIPGVGANVLTF.

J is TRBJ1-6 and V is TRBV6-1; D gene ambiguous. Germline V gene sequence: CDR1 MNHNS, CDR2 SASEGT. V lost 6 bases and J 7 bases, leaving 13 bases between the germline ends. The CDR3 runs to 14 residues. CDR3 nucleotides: TGTGCCAGCAGAACAGACAATTCAAATTCACCCCTCCACTTT. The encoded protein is CASRTDNSNSPLHF.

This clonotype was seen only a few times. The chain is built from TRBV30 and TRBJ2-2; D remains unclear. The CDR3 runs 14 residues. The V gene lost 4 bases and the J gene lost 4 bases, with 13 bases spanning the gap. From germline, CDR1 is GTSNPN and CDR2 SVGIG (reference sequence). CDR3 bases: TGTGCCTGGACCAAAAGTCGCGTCACCGGGGAGCTGTTTTTT. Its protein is CAWTKSRVTGELFF.